Below, one T cell receptor beta chain is given with its context. The antigen is not known. Both 60 Vbeta primers and 13 Jbeta primers went into the PCR. Method: immunoSEQ multiplex PCR; TCRdb's copy keeps in-frame clones and lacks some. This sample's clone table lists tens of thousands of clones. The data derive from a study of cytomegalovirus exposure and HLA in healthy donors. The V and J ends lost 3 bases and 8 bases respectively, with 17 bases between them. Germline V gene sequence: CDR1 LGHNA, CDR2 YNFKEQ. The CDR3 is made up of 15 amino acids. As for the donors, each was a healthy bone marrow donor. Notes on the study in general: The authors reported that TCR beta sequences could predict HLA-A and HLA-B alleles. These predictions were accurate for most subjects in the first cohort.

This chain joins TRBV4-2 and TRBJ1-3; D is ambiguous. The sample was PBMCs. The sequence derives from a female donor in good health and CMV-seronegative. CDR3 amino acids: CASSHGTGKEDTIYF. The CDR3 DNA is TGTGCCAGCAGCCATGGAACGGGGAAGGAAGACACCATATATTTT.